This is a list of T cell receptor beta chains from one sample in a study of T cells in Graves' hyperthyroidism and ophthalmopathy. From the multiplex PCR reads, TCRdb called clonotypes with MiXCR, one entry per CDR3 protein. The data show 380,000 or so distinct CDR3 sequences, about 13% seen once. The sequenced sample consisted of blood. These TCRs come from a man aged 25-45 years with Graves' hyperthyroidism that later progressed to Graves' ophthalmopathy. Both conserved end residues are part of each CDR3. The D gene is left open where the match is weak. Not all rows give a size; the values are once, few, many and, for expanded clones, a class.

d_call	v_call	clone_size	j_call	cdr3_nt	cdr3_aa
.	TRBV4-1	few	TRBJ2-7	TGCGCCAGCAGCCTCCTAGAGGCAGGGTCCTACGAGCAGTACTTC	CASSLLEAGSYEQYF
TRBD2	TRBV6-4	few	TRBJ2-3	TGTGCCAGCAGTGACTCTACTAGCGGGGGAGGCACAGATACGCAGTATTTT	CASSDSTSGGGTDTQYF
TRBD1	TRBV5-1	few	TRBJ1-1	TGCGCCAGCAGCTTGATGGACAGGGAAATTGAAGCTTTCTTT	CASSLMDREIEAFF
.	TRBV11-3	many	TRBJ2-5	TGTGCCAGCAGCCAAAGGAACCAAGAGACCCAGTACTTC	CASSQRNQETQYF
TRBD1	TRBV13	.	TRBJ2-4	TGTGCCAGCAGCATAATTACAGGGGGCGAAGCCAAAAACATTCAGTACTTC	CASSIITGGEAKNIQYF
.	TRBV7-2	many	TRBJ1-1	TGTGCCAGCAGCTTAGGGAGAAAGACCGGGTCTTTCTTT	CASSLGRKTGSFF
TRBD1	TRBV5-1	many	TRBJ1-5	TGCGCCAGCCCGGGGGACAGGCATAGCAATCAGCCCCAGCATTTT	CASPGDRHSNQPQHF
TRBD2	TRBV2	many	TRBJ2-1	TGTGCCAGCAGTCGACGACTAGCGGGGGGCAGCTCCTACAATGAGCAGTTCTTC	CASSRRLAGGSSYNEQFF
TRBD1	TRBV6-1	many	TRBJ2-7	TGTGCCAGCAGATCCAGCCCGGGACAGTTATCCTACGAGCAGTACTTC	CASRSSPGQLSYEQYF
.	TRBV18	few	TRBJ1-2	TGTGCCAGCTATACCCGGGGCAGCTCCGGCGGCTACACCTTC	CASYTRGSSGGYTF
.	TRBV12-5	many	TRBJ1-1	TGTGCTAGTGGTTTGGGGGTGGGTCCCTCTACTGAAGCTTTCTTT	CASGLGVGPSTEAFF
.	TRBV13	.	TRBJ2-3	TGTGCCAGCAGCTTTTCGCGGACCACAGATACGCAGTATTTT	CASSFSRTTDTQYF
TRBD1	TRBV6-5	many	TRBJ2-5	TGTGCCAGCAGTTACACGGACAGGTTCGAGACCCAGTACTTC	CASSYTDRFETQYF
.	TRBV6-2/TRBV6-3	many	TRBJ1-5	TGTGCCAGCAGCCTTATGAGCGGGAGCAATCAGCCCCAGCATTTT	CASSLMSGSNQPQHF
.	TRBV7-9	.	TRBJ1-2	TGTGCCAGCAGCTTAAGGGCAGCGAAAGGCTACACCTTC	CASSLRAAKGYTF
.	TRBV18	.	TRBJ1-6	TGTGCCAGCTCACCGAACAGCGATAATTCACCCCTCCACTTT	CASSPNSDNSPLHF
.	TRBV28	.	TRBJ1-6	TGTGCCAGCAGTTTAGCGACAGGCCTGTTCCACTTT	CASSLATGLFHF
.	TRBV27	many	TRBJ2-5	TGTGCCAGCACCGGCAGGGGTATGGAGACCCAGTACTTC	CASTGRGMETQYF
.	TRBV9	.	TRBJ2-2	TGTGCCAGCAGCGTCCGCAGGGCCGGGGAGCTGTTTTTT	CASSVRRAGELFF
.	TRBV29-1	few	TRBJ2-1	TGCAGCGTTGAAGGCCAGGGGCCGGGGCAGTTCTTC	CSVEGQGPGQFF
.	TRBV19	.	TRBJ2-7	TGTGCCAGTAGTAGTGGACAGATCGAGCAGTACTTC	CASSSGQIEQYF
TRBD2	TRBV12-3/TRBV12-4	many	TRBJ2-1	TGTGCCAGCAGACTCCTGCGGGGGGTTGTTGATGAGCAGTTCTTC	CASRLLRGVVDEQFF
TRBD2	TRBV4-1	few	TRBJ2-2	TGCGCCAGCAGCCTTCGGCGAGCGGGGGGTTTGGCGAACACCGGGGAGCTGTTTTTT	CASSLRRAGGLANTGELFF
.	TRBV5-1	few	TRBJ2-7	TGCGCCAGCAGCTTGGTTCAGGGAAGAGGCGAGCAGTACTTC	CASSLVQGRGEQYF
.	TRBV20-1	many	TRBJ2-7	TGCAGTGCTTCGGACGGAGGCTACGAGCAGTACTTC	CSASDGGYEQYF
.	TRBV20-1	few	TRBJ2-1	TGCAGTGCTAAGGGGGGGGTATCAAACAACAATGAGCAGTTCTTC	CSAKGGVSNNNEQFF
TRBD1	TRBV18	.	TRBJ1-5	TGTGCCAGCTCCAACGCAGAGACAGGGACGACGTGGCAGCCCCAGCATTTT	CASSNAETGTTWQPQHF
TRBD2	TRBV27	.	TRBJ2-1	TGTGCCAGCAGTTTTGCGGGGGGGCCTTACAATGAGCAGTTCTTC	CASSFAGGPYNEQFF
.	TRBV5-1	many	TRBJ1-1	TGCGCCAGCAGCCAGGACTACGCTGAAGCTTTCTTT	CASSQDYAEAFF
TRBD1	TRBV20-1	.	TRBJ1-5	TGCAGTGCTAAACAGGGGGCTGAGCCCCAGCATTTT	CSAKQGAEPQHF
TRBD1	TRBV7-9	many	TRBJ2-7	TGTGCCAGCAGCAGAATAGGGACAGGCAACGAGCAGTACTTC	CASSRIGTGNEQYF
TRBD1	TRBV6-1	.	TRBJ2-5	TGTGCCAGCAGCCCCCTAGGGAGCCTGACAGGGGCACCCGAGGCGGAGTACTTC	CASSPLGSLTGAPEAEYF
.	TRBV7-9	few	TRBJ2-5	TGTGCCAGCAGCCTAGCGAGGGGTTTCCAAGAGACCCAGTACTTC	CASSLARGFQETQYF
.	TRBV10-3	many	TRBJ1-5	TGTGCCATCAGTGAAGGGGGTCAGGGAGGGAATCAGCCCCAGCATTTT	CAISEGGQGGNQPQHF
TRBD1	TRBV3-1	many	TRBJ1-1	TGTGCCAGCAGCCCAAGGACAGGCTTGCACACTGAAGCTTTCTTT	CASSPRTGLHTEAFF
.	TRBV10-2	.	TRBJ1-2	TGCGCCAGCAGTGCCACCCGGACAGAACTACCGACTGATGGCTACACCTTC	CASSATRTELPTDGYTF
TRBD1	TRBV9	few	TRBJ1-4	TGTGCCAGCAGCGTAGGGGACAGGGGAGGGAATGAAAAACTGTTTTTT	CASSVGDRGGNEKLFF
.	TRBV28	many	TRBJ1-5	TGTGCCAGCGCACCGGACCGCAACCCTCAGCCCCAGCATTTT	CASAPDRNPQPQHF
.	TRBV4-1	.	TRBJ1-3	TGCGCCAGCAGCCAAGAAGGGACAAGAAACACCATATATTTT	CASSQEGTRNTIYF
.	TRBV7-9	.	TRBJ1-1	TGTGCCAGCAGCTACCCCGAGGGGCCTGGGGGCACTGAAGCTTTCTTT	CASSYPEGPGGTEAFF
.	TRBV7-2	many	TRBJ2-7	TGTGCCAGCAGCTTAGCAACAGGGTTGGGTTACGAGCAGTACTTC	CASSLATGLGYEQYF
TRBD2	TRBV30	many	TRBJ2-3	TGTGCCTGGAGGGGACTAGCGGGGCCCACAGATACGCAGTATTTT	CAWRGLAGPTDTQYF
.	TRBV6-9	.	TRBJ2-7	TGTGCCAGCAGTTACAAGACAGGAGAGCAGTACTTC	CASSYKTGEQYF
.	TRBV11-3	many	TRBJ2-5	TGTGCCAGCAGCTTTGTGGCCAGCGGAGAGACCCAGTACTTC	CASSFVASGETQYF
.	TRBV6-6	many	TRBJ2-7	TGTGCCAGCAGTTACTCGTATGGGTCCTACGAGCAGTACTTC	CASSYSYGSYEQYF
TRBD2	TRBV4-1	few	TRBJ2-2	TGCGCCAGCAGCCTAGTCGGGGGGGTTCCCGGGGAGCTGTTTTTT	CASSLVGGVPGELFF
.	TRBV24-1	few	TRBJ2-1	TGTGCCACCAGTGAATTCGGGACAATGAATGAGCAGTTCTTC	CATSEFGTMNEQFF
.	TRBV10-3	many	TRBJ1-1	TGTGCCGCCGGGGGGGCCACTGAAGCTTTCTTT	CAAGGATEAFF
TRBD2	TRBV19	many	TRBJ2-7	TGTGCCAGTAGTATCACTAGCGAGTACGAGCAGTACTTC	CASSITSEYEQYF
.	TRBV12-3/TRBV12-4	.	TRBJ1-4	TGTGCCAGCAGTTCTGGCCTTGGGGGGGTGGGTGAAAAACTGTTTTTT	CASSSGLGGVGEKLFF
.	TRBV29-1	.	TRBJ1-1	TGCAGCGTTTATAGGAGCGGGAACACTGAAGCTTTCTTT	CSVYRSGNTEAFF
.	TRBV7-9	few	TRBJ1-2	TGTGCCAGCAGTTCAAAGGACCGGGGTGGCTACACCTTC	CASSSKDRGGYTF
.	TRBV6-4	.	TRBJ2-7	TGTGCCACCCAGAGTAACTCCTACGAGCAGTACTTC	CATQSNSYEQYF
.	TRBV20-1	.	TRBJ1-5	TGCAGTGCTAGTGCCACGGGACTGATTAATCAGCCCCAGCATTTT	CSASATGLINQPQHF
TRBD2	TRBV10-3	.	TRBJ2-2	TGTGCCATCAGTGAGGGACTAGAGGTCGGGGAGCTGTTTTTT	CAISEGLEVGELFF
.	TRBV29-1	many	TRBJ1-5	TGCAGCGTTGCACCTATAGATAGCAATCAGCCCCAGCATTTT	CSVAPIDSNQPQHF
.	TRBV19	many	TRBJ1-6	TGTGCCAGTAGTACGGGATTACAGGTTAATTCACCCCTCCACTTT	CASSTGLQVNSPLHF